This TCR beta chain derives from a study of T cells after yellow fever vaccination. TCRdb re-analysed the 5' RACE reads in MiXCR, keeping a single row per CDR3 protein. Altogether roughly 99,000 distinct CDR3 sequences are present, 4.5% to 6% being singletons, with the ten largest covering roughly 41%. The CDR3 is 13 amino acids. The germline V gene encodes CDR1 MNHEY and CDR2 SVGEGT. V shed 4 bases and J shed 3 bases, with 10 bases lying between them. Study-wide results and limits: A limited proportion of clonotypes was detected within both the CD4 and CD8 compartments. There was a possibility that FACS-sorted repertoires contained abundant clonotypes contaminating from the bulk population. Most clones from primary vaccination resurfaced after the booster (approximately 97% CD4, 88% CD8).

Note on this clonotype: Its specificity is not known.

The sequence came from a man between 18 and 35 years old who received the YFV17D yellow fever vaccine. Here the sequenced sample was CD8+ T cells sorted from PBMCs, taken 10 days after the yellow fever booster vaccination. The chain links TRBV6-2 or TRBV6-3 to TRBJ2-7; D is perhaps TRBD2 (6 bases). The CDR3 loop reads CASSLAEGYEQYF. DNA for the CDR3: TGTGCCAGCAGTTTGGCGGAGGGCTACGAGCAGTACTTC.